One sample yielded the 10 T cell receptor beta chains listed below, sequenced in a study of cytomegalovirus exposure and HLA in healthy donors. This PCR relied on a set of 60 Vbeta primers and 13 Jbeta primers. Here immunoSEQ multiplex PCR was the method, and the copy in TCRdb shows in-frame clones only, minus some. The repertoire holds fewer than 200,000 clones, with 12% as singletons. The sequenced sample was PBMCs. The receptors were sampled from a man in his fifties or sixties in good health and CMV-seropositive.

The CDR3 nucleotides are TGTGCCAGCAGCTTAGAGTCCGGGACAGGGTATTCACCCCTCCACTTT. Translated: CASSLESGTGYSPLHF. The rearrangement uses TRBV11-2 and TRBJ1-6; 9 bases align to TRBD1. CDR1 and CDR2 from the germline V gene are SGHAT and FQNNGV. The CDR3 spans 16 residues. V dropped 0 bases and J dropped 8; count of bases not matched to a gene: 5.

This clone has a single count. The V call is TRBV9, the J call TRBJ2-7; 9 nucleotides line up with TRBD1. Germline CDR1 SGDLS, CDR2 YYNGEE. The CDR3 consists of 14 residues. With V trimmed by 4 bases and J by 3 bases, 5 bases remained unmatched. The CDR3 sequence is CASSWDREGYEQYF. CDR3 DNA sequence: TGTGCCAGCAGCTGGGACAGGGAGGGCTACGAGCAGTACTTC. The variable domain in full, completed from reference TRBV9 and TRBJ2-7, reads DSGVTQTPKHLITATGQRVTLRCSPRSGDLSVYWYQQSLDQGLQFLIQYYNGEERAKGNILERFSAQQFPDLHSELNLSSLELGDSALYFCASSWDREGYEQYFGPGTRLTVT.

V usage is TRBV12-2 and J usage is TRBJ2-5; TRBD2, the D gene given by the table, was not confirmed from the DNA. TRBV12-2 is classified as a pseudogene. The CDR3 is made up of 16 amino acids. Written as DNA, the CDR3 is TGTGCAAGTCGCTTAAGACTAGCGGGGTCCCAAGAGACCCAGTACTTC. This translates into CASRLRLAGSQETQYF.

The chain links TRBV9 to TRBJ2-5; a possible D gene is TRBD2 (6 bases). The CDR3 is 15 amino acids. Between the trimmed V and J ends, which lost 0 bases and 5 bases, there was a span of 14 bases. Germline CDR1 is SGDLS and CDR2 is YYNGEE. CDR3 coding DNA: TGTGCCAGCAGCGTAGAGACTAGGGGTTATGAGACCCAGTACTTC. Translation gives CASSVETRGYETQYF.

This chain uses TRBV6-1 with TRBJ1-2; 7 bases map to TRBD1. Germline V lookup: CDR1 MNHNS, CDR2 SASEGT. CDR3 length equals 15 residues. V was pared by 2 bases and J by 4 bases, with 7 bases of the junction left unmatched. CDR3 DNA: TGTGCCAGCAGTGAAACCCCGGGACAGCCCTATGGCTACACCTTC. This gives the protein CASSETPGQPYGYTF.

Only a few counts were recorded for this clone. The chain links TRBV6-5 to TRBJ2-2, with 9 bases lining up with TRBD1. Trimming took 8 bases from V and 7 from J; bases not matched to a gene: 11. CDR3 length equals 15 residues. Germline V gene sequence: CDR1 MNHEY, CDR2 SVGAGI. The CDR3, as DNA: TGTGCCAGCCGAAATGGGACAGGGAGGGACGGGGAGCTGTTTTTT. Its translation is CASRNGTGRDGELFF.

The table lists this clone with a few counts. The chain is built from TRBV18 and TRBJ2-7; 7 bases are shared with TRBD2. V lost 3 bases to trimming and J lost 5 bases; unmatched junction nucleotides: 10. CDR3 size: 15 residues. CDR1 and CDR2 (germline): KGHSH, LQKENI. CDR3 loop: CASSPGGSRGNEQYV. CDR3 nucleotide sequence: TGTGCCAGCTCACCCGGGGGGTCGAGAGGGAACGAGCAGTACGTC.

This clone turned up a few times. The chain couples TRBV2 to TRBJ1-1, with D possibly matching TRBD1 (6 bases). Germline V gene sequence: CDR1 SNHLY, CDR2 FYNNEI. The V gene lost 4 bases and the J gene lost 5 bases, with 11 bases spanning the gap. The CDR3 covers 13 residues. The CDR3 region has the DNA TGTGCCAGCAGTGCCGACAGGAGGACTGAAGCTTTCTTT. This codes for CASSADRRTEAFF.

The CDR3 DNA reads as TGTGCCAGCAGTTCGCAGTATAGCAATCAGCCCCAGCATTTT. Protein: CASSSQYSNQPQHF. The chain links TRBV6-5 to TRBJ1-5; D not resolved. The ends were cut back, 4 bases at V and 0 bases at J, with 7 bases in the middle. The CDR3 spans 14 residues. Per the germline V gene, CDR1 is MNHEY and CDR2 is SVGAGI.

There are a few counts of this clone. The V and J genes are TRBV5-4 and TRBJ2-5; TRBD2 aligns across 9 bases. CDR3 length: 15 amino acids. V lost 3 bases, J lost 5 bases, and 8 bases stayed unmatched. Germline CDR1 reads SGHNT; CDR2 reads YYREEE (reference sequence). The CDR3 region has the DNA TGTGCCAGCAGCTCCCAGCGGGGGGCCGGGGAGACCCAGTACTTC. It translates to CASSSQRGAGETQYF.